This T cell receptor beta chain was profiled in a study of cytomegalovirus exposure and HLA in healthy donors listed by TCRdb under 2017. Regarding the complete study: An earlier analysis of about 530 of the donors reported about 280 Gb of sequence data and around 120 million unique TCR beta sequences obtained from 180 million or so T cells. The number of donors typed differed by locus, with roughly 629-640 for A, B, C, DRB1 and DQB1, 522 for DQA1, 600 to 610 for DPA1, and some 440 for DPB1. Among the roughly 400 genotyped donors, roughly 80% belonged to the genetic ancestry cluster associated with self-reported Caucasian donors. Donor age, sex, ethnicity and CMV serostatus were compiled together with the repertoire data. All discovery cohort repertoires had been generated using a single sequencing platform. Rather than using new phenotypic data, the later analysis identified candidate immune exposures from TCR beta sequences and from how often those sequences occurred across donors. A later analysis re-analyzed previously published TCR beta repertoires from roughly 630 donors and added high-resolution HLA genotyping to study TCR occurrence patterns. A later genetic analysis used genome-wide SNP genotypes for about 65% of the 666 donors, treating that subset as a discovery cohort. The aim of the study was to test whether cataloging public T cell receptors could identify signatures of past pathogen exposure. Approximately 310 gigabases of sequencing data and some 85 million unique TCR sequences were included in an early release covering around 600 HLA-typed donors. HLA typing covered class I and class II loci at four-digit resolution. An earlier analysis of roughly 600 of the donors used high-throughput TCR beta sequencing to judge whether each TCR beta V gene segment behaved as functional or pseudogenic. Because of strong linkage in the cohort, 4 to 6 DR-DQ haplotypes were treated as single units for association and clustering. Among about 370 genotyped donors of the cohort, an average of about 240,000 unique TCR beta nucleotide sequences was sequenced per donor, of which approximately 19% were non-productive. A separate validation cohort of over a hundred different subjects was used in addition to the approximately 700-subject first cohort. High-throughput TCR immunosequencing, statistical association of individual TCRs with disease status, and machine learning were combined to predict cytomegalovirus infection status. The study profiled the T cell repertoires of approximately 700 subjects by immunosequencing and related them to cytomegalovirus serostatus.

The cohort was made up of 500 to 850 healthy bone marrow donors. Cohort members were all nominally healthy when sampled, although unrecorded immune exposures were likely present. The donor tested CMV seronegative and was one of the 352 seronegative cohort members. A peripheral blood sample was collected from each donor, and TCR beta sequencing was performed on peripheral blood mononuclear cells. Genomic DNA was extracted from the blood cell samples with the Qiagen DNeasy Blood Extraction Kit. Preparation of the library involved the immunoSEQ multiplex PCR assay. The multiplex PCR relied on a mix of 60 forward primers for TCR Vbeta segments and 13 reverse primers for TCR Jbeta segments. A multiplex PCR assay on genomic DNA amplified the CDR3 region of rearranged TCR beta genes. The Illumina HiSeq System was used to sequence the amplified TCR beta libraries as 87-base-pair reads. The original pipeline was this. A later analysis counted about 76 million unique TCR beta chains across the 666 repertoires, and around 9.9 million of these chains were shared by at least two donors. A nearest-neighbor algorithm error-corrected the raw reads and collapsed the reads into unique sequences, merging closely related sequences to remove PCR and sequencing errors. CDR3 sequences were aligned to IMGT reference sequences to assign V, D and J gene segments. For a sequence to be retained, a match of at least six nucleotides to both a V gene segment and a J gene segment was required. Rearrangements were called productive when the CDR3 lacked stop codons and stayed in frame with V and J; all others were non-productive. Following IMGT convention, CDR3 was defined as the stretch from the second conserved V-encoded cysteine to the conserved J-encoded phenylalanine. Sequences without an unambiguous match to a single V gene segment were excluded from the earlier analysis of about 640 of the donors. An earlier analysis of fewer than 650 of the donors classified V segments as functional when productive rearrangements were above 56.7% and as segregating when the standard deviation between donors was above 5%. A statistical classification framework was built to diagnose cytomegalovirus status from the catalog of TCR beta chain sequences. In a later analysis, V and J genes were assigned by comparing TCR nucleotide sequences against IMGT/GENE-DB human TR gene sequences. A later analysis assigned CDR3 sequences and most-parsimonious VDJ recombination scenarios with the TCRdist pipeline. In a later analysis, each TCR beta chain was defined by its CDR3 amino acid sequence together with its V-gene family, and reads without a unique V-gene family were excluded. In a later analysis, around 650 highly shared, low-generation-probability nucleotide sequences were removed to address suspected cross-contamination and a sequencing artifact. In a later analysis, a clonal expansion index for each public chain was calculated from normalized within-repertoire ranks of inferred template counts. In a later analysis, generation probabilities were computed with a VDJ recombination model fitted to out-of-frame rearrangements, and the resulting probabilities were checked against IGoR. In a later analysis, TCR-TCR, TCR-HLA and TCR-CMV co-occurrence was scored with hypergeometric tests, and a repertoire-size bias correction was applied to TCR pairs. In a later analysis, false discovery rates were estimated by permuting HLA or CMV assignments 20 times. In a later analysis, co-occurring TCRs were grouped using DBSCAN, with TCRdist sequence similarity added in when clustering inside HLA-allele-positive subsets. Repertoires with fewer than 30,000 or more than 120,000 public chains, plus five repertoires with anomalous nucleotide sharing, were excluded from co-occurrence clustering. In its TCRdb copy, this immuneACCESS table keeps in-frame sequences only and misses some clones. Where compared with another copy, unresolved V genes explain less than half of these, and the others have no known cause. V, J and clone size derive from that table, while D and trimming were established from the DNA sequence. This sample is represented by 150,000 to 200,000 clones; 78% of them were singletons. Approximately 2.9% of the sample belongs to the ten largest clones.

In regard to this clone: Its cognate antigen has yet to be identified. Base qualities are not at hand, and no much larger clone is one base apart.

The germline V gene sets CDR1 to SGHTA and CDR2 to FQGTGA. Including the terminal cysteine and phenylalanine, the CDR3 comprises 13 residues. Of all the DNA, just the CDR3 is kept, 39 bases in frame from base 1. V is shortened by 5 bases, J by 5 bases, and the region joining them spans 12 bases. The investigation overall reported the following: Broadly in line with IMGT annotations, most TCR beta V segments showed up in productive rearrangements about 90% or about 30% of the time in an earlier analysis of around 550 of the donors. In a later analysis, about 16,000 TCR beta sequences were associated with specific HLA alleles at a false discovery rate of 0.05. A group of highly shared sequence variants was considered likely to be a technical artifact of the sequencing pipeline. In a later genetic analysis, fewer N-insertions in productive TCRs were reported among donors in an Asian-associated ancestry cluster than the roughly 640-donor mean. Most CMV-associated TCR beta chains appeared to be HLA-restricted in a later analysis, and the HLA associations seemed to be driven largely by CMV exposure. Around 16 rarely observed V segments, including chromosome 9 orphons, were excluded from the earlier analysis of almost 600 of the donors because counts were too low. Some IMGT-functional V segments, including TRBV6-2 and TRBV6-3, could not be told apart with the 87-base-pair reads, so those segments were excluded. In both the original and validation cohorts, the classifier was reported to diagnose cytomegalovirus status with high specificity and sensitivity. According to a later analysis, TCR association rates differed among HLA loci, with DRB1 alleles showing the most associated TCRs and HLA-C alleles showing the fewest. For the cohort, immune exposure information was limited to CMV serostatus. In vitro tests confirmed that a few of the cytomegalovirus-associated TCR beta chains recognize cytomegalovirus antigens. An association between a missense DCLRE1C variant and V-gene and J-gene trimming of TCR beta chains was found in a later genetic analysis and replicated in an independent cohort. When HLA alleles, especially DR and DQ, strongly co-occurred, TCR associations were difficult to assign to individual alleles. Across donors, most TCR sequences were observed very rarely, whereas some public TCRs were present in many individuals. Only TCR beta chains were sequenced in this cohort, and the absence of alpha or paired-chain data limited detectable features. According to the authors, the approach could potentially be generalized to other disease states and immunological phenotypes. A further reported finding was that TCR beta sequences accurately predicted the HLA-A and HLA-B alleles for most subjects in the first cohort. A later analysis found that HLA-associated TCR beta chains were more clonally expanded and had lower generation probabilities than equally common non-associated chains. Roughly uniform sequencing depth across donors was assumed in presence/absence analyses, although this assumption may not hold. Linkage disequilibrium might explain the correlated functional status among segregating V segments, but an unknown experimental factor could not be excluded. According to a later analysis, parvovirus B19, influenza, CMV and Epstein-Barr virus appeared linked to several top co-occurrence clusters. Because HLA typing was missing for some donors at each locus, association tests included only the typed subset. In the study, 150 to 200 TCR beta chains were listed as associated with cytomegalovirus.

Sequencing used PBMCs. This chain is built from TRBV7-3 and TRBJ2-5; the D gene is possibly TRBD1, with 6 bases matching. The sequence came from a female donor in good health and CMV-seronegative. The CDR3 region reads CASSQTGKETQYF. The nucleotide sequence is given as TGTGCCAGCAGCCAAACAGGGAAGGAGACCCAGTACTTC.